One sample yielded the 30 T cell receptor beta chains listed below, sequenced in a study of T-cell reconstitution after alpha-beta-depleted transplantation in children. Preparing the TCRbeta library involved the use of unique molecular identifiers. TCRdb reanalysed the PCR reads using MiXCR and keeps one entry per CDR3 protein. Of 550,000 to 800,000 distinct CDR3 sequences listed, roughly 14% are singletons. This specimen consisted of PBMCs, obtained before TCRalphabeta/CD19-depleted stem cell transplant. These receptor sequences come from a girl aged 2-10 years with congenital amegakaryocytic thrombocytopenia, due to receive a stem cell transplant.

The chain carries TRBV18 and TRBJ1-5, with TRBD1 matching 7 bases. V dropped 0 bases and J dropped 0; count of bases not matched to a gene: 2. The CDR3 has 16 amino acids. Germline CDR1 is KGHSH and CDR2 is LQKENI. This chain's CDR3 is CASSPPGQTSNQPQHF. CDR3 DNA: TGTGCCAGCTCACCACCGGGACAGACTAGCAATCAGCCCCAGCATTTT.

With regard to this clonotype: One end of the junction is discordant with germline, which a read error may explain. This sequence joins TRBV20-1 and TRBJ2-1; D gene unclear. The CDR3 has 13 residues. Germline lookup yields CDR1 DFQATT and CDR2 SNEGSKA (reference sequence). The CDR3 loop reads CSARISSYNVQFF. CDR3 sequence (DNA): TGCAGTGCTAGAATTAGCTCCTACAATGTGCAGTTCTTC.

This clonotype was seen ten or more times. The rearrangement joins TRBV7-2 to TRBJ2-1, with TRBD2 matching over 13 bases. Germline V CDR1 and CDR2: SGHTA, FQGNSA. With 5 bases clipped from V and 4 bases from J, the junction kept 8 bases outside the gene matches. The CDR3 length is 17 residues. The CDR3 protein is CASSARLLAGGYNEQFF. In DNA form, the CDR3 reads TGTGCCAGCAGCGCTAGGCTACTAGCGGGAGGGTACAATGAGCAGTTCTTC.

The chain combines TRBV7-3 with TRBJ2-1; possible D gene TRBD1, 5 bases. V shed 5 bases and J shed 7 bases, with 12 bases lying between them. Looked up from germline, CDR1 is SGHTA and CDR2 is FQGTGA. CDR3 length: 13 amino acids. The CDR3 here is CASSTTPGNEQFF. CDR3 in DNA: TGTGCCAGCAGCACCACTCCAGGGAATGAGCAGTTCTTC.

The chain has TRBV4-1 and TRBJ2-5; 7 nucleotides agree with TRBD1. Germline V gene lookup returns CDR1 MGHRA and CDR2 YSYEKL. This CDR3 spans 18 amino acids. V shed 1 base, J shed 3 bases, and the junction held 14 bases outside the gene matches. The DNA for the CDR3 is TGCGCCAGCAGCCAAGGGGAGTGGGGGACAGAGAAAGAAGAGACCCAGTACTTC. Protein: CASSQGEWGTEKEETQYF.

This clonotype has only a few counts. This rearrangement joins TRBV7-9 to TRBJ1-6; D is possibly TRBD1 (5 bases). In germline, CDR1 is SEHNR, CDR2 FQNEAQ (reference sequence). V was shortened by 3 bases and J by 9 bases, with 18 bases between the two germline ends. The CDR3 runs 16 residues. The CDR3 loop reads CASSFSPGLSVSPLHF. Written as DNA, the CDR3 is TGTGCCAGCAGCTTTTCCCCGGGACTGTCTGTTTCACCCCTCCACTTT.

This clonotype turned up a few times. The chain joins TRBV7-2 to TRBJ1-1, with D hard to call. CDR1 and CDR2 (germline): SGHTA, FQGNSA. V was clipped by 8 bases and J by 11 bases, with 18 bases between them. CDR3 length: 12 residues. This CDR3 is CASEGPTGVAFF. The DNA for the CDR3 is TGTGCCAGCGAGGGCCCCACGGGAGTTGCTTTCTTT.

This clonotype was detected many times. This chain joins TRBV12-3 or TRBV12-4 and TRBJ2-1, with TRBD2 matching over 8 bases. V lost 5 bases and J lost 7; bases outside the gene matches: 13. The CDR3 is 16 residues long. The CDR3 here is CASSPLEVAGLNEQFF. CDR3 DNA: TGTGCCAGCAGTCCCTTGGAGGTAGCGGGACTTAATGAGCAGTTCTTC.

This clonotype occurred many times. The rearrangement uses TRBV20-1 and TRBJ2-3, with 10 bases lining up with TRBD1. Trimming took 4 bases from V and 2 from J; bases not matched to a gene: 9. Germline CDR1 reads DFQATT; CDR2 reads SNEGSKA (reference sequence). The CDR3 has 16 residues. Here the CDR3 DNA reads TGCAGTGCTACCCCCGCAGGACAGGGGGACACAGATACGCAGTATTTT. This translates into CSATPAGQGDTDTQYF.

The rearrangement uses TRBV20-1 and TRBJ2-1, with D perhaps TRBD2 (6 bases). Germline V gives CDR1 DFQATT, CDR2 SNEGSKA (reference sequence). This CDR3 has 13 residues. V lost 6 bases to trimming and J lost 9 bases, with 18 bases between them. CDR3 region: CSAAPQLASEQFF. CDR3 bases: TGCAGTGCCGCACCTCAACTAGCATCTGAGCAGTTCTTC.

The V call is TRBV28, the J call TRBJ2-7; the match to TRBD1 covers 11 bases. Germline V CDR1 and CDR2: MDHEN, SYDVKM. The CDR3 is 15 residues long. Trimming took 5 bases from V and 5 from J; bases not matched to a gene: 8. CDR3 sequence reads: CASSLHGTGGHEQYF. CDR3 bases: TGTGCCAGCAGTCTCCACGGGACAGGGGGACACGAGCAGTACTTC.

This clonotype was counted many times. The chain has TRBV20-1 and TRBJ2-2; a weak D match, TRBD1 (6 bases). V lost 4 bases and J lost 0, with 15 bases in between. Germline V CDR1 and CDR2: DFQATT, SNEGSKA (reference sequence). This CDR3 region has 16 residues. DNA for the CDR3: TGCAGTGCTATGGGGCACGGACAGTCGAACACCGGGGAGCTGTTTTTT. It is translated as CSAMGHGQSNTGELFF.

A few counts support this clonotype. The chain uses TRBV5-1 and TRBJ2-2, with 9 bases fitting TRBD1. The CDR3 has 14 amino acids. V lost 2 bases, J lost 7 bases, and 3 bases stayed unmatched. Germline-derived CDR1 and CDR2 are SGHRS and YFSETQ. CDR3 bases: TGCGCCAGCAGCTTAGGGACAGGGAACGGGGAGCTGTTTTTT. The encoded protein is CASSLGTGNGELFF.

This clonotype was detected ten times or more. The chain links TRBV12-3 or TRBV12-4 to TRBJ2-5, with 8 positions matching TRBD2. The CDR3 is made up of 14 amino acids. The junction had 5 bases not matched to a gene; V was cut back by 3 bases and J by 5 bases. CDR3 sequence reads: CASSFSGIGETQYF. The CDR3 coding sequence is TGTGCCAGCAGTTTTAGCGGGATTGGGGAGACCCAGTACTTC.

This clonotype was counted ten times or more. The chain is built from TRBV5-1 and TRBJ1-2; TRBD1 matches at 7 bases. The V segment lost 0 bases and the J segment 7 bases; nucleotides outside the gene matches: 0. Germline loops: CDR1 SGHRS, CDR2 YFSETQ. CDR3 length: 12 amino acids. CDR3 nucleotide sequence: TGCGCCAGCAGCTTGGAGGGGGCTGGCTACACCTTC. The encoded protein is CASSLEGAGYTF.

The rearrangement uses TRBV29-1 and TRBJ1-1, with D hard to call. CDR3 length equals 13 residues. Germline-derived CDR1 and CDR2 are SQVTM and ANQGSEA. Trimming took 4 bases from V and 0 from J, leaving 9 bases between them. CDR3 DNA sequence: TGCAGCGTTGTAGGTGGCATGAACACTGAAGCTTTCTTT. Protein product: CSVVGGMNTEAFF.

This clonotype was picked up many times. The V call is TRBV12-3 or TRBV12-4, the J call TRBJ2-5; D gene uncertain. The CDR3 consists of 15 residues. V gave up 4 bases and J gave up 1 base, with 13 bases separating them. The CDR3 region is CASSSVSSPQETQYF. CDR3 sequence (DNA): TGTGCCAGCAGTTCCGTTTCGAGCCCCCAAGAGACCCAGTACTTC.

This clonotype was recorded at least ten times. This chain connects TRBV20-1 to TRBJ2-7; no reliable D call. The germline V gene encodes CDR1 DFQATT and CDR2 SNEGSKA (reference sequence). The V end was cut by 0 bases, the J end by 0 bases, with 12 bases between. The CDR3 spans 15 residues. The CDR3 DNA reads as TGCAGTGCTAGAGATTTCAAGCGTAGCTCCTACGAGCAGTACTTC. This codes for CSARDFKRSSYEQYF.

In its sample, this clonotype was seen a few times. This chain links TRBV3-1 with TRBJ2-7; the D is unclear. V shed 4 bases and J shed 2 bases, with 15 bases lying between them. Germline lookup yields CDR1 LGHDT and CDR2 YNNKEL (reference sequence). The CDR3 totals 15 residues. As DNA, the CDR3 is TGTGCCAGCAGCCTGGGGTCCCCTCGCGCCTACGAGCAGTACTTC. Translated: CASSLGSPRAYEQYF.

This clonotype was recorded a few times. The V call is TRBV20-1, the J call TRBJ2-5, with no clear D. Germline lookup yields CDR1 DFQATT and CDR2 SNEGSKA (reference sequence). V was pared by 3 bases and J by 2 bases, with 13 bases between. The CDR3 loop spans 14 amino acids. CDR3 region: CSARISQIQETQYF. The CDR3 DNA sequence: TGCAGTGCTAGGATTTCCCAGATACAAGAGACCCAGTACTTC.

The sample holds many counts of this clonotype. The J gene is TRBJ2-1, the V gene TRBV7-2; 9 bases are a match to TRBD2. Germline assignment: CDR1 SGHTA and CDR2 FQGNSA. The V and J ends lost 5 bases and 5 bases, in that order; junction bases with no gene match: 7. The CDR3 spans 15 residues. In nucleotides, the CDR3 is TGTGCCAGCAGCCCTGATAGCGGGAGCCACAATGAGCAGTTCTTC. Its translation is CASSPDSGSHNEQFF.

This clonotype was counted only a few times. The chain uses TRBV7-9 and TRBJ2-3; D gene unclear. The V end lost 3 bases, the J end lost 9 bases, and 10 bases lay between the germline ends. Looked up from germline, CDR1 is SEHNR and CDR2 is FQNEAQ (reference sequence). The CDR3 length is 12 residues. This CDR3 is CASSLAVITQYF. The CDR3 nucleotides read TGTGCCAGCAGCTTGGCGGTGATCACGCAGTATTTT.

The chain uses TRBV7-9 and TRBJ2-5; D uncertain. Trimming cost V 0 bases and J 4 bases, with 12 bases left between them. The germline CDR1 and CDR2 sequences are SEHNR and FQNEAQ (reference sequence). The CDR3 extends over 15 amino acids. The CDR3 region is CASSLAKVGGETQYF. As DNA, the CDR3 is TGTGCCAGCAGCTTAGCGAAAGTAGGCGGAGAGACCCAGTACTTC.

This clonotype came up many times. This chain links TRBV15 with TRBJ2-7; 8 nucleotides align to TRBD1. Germline CDR1 LNHNV, CDR2 YYDKDF (reference sequence). The ends lost 0 bases at V and 1 base at J; junction bases unmatched: 5. This CDR3 is 16 amino acids long. The CDR3 is CATSREQGGRSYEQYF. For the CDR3, the DNA is TGTGCCACCAGCAGAGAACAGGGGGGAAGGTCCTACGAGCAGTACTTC.

The chain has TRBV5-1 and TRBJ2-1; D is possibly TRBD1 or TRBD2 (5 bases each). The CDR3 covers 16 residues. V was shortened by 4 bases and J by 0 bases, with 14 bases between the two germline ends. CDR1 is SGHRS, CDR2 YFSETQ, per germline. CDR3 in DNA: TGCGCCAGCAGCGCATCCGGGACGACCTCCTACAATGAGCAGTTCTTC. The encoded protein is CASSASGTTSYNEQFF.

This clonotype showed up many times. This sequence joins TRBV5-1 and TRBJ2-1; a possible D gene is TRBD2 (6 bases). With 2 bases removed from V and 0 bases from J, the gap between germline ends came to 9 bases. Germline loops: CDR1 SGHRS, CDR2 YFSETQ. The CDR3 spans 15 residues. The CDR3 protein is CASSFDGGSYNEQFF. In DNA, the CDR3 is TGCGCCAGCAGCTTTGACGGGGGCTCCTACAATGAGCAGTTCTTC.

This clonotype was seen many times. The CDR3 DNA is TGCGCCAGCAGCGGTCGGACTAACCAAGAGACCCAGTACTTC. It yields the protein CASSGRTNQETQYF. This rearrangement joins TRBV5-1 to TRBJ2-5, with a tentative D call TRBD2 (6 bases). The CDR3 consists of 14 residues. Germline V gene data show CDR1 as SGHRS and CDR2 as YFSETQ. Trimming removed 4 bases from V and 0 bases from J, with 10 bases in between.

This clonotype was found many times. CDR3 sequence reads: CASSSRVNTEAFF. The CDR3 DNA reads TGTGCCAGCAGCTCTCGGGTAAACACTGAAGCTTTCTTT. The chain recombines TRBV7-6 with TRBJ1-1; D is undetermined. Trimming pared 4 bases from V and 2 bases from J, leaving 8 bases between. CDR1 is SGHVS, CDR2 FNYEAQ, per germline. The CDR3 loop spans 13 amino acids.

This clonotype was detected only a few times. For the CDR3, the DNA is TGTGCTAGTGGTTTCGGGGGTGGCGAGACCCAGTACTTC. Translation gives CASGFGGGETQYF. The chain links TRBV12-5 to TRBJ2-5, with a tentative D call TRBD2 (6 bases). Germline-derived CDR1 and CDR2 are LGHNT and FRNRAP. The length of the CDR3 is 13 residues. Trimming pared 3 bases from V and 5 bases from J, leaving 10 bases between.

The rearrangement links TRBV7-9 to TRBJ1-1; D possibly corresponds to TRBD1 (5 bases). The CDR3 consists of 16 residues. Germline V gives CDR1 SEHNR, CDR2 FQNEAQ (reference sequence). V shed 5 bases and J shed 1 base, with 17 bases lying between them. CDR3 sequence (DNA): TGTGCCAGCAGCGATGGCCCGGGACGGAAGAACACTGAAGCTTTCTTT. It translates to CASSDGPGRKNTEAFF. The complete variable domain, with remaining parts taken from reference TRBV7-9 and TRBJ1-1, reads DTGVSQNPRHKITKRGQNVTFRCDPISEHNRLYWYRQTLGQGPEFLTYFQNEAQLEKSRLLSDRFSAERPKGSFSTLEIQRTEQGDSAMYLCASSDGPGRKNTEAFFGQGTRLTVV.